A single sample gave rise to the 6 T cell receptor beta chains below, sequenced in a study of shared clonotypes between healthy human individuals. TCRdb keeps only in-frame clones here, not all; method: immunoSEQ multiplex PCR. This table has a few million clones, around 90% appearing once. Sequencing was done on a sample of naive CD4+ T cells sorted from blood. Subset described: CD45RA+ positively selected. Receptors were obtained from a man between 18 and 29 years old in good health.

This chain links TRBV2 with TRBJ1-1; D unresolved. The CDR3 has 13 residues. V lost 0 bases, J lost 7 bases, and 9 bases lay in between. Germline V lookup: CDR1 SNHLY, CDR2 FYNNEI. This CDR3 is CASSEAPRSEAFF. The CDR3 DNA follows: TGTGCCAGCAGTGAAGCGCCCCGCAGTGAAGCTTTCTTT.

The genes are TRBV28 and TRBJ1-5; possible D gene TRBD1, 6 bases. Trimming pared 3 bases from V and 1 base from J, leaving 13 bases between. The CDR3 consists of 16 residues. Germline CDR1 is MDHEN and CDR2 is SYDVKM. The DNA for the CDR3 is TGTGCCAGCAGTTTCACCCAGGGGATGAGCAATCAGCCCCAGCATTTT. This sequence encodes CASSFTQGMSNQPQHF.

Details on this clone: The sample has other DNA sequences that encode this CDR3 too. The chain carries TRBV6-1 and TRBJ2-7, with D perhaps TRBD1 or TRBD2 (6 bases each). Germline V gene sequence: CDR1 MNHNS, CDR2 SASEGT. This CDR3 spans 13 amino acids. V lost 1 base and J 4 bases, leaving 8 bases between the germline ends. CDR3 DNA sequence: TGTGCCAGCAGTGAAGAGGGGGGATACGAGCAGTACTTC. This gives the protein CASSEEGGYEQYF.

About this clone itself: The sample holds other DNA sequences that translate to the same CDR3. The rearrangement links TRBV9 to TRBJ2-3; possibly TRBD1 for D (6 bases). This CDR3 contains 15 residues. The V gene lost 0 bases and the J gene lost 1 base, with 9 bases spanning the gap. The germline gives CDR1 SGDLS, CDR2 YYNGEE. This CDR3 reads CASSVGAGGTDTQYF. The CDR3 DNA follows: TGTGCCAGCAGCGTAGGGGCAGGGGGCACAGATACGCAGTATTTT.

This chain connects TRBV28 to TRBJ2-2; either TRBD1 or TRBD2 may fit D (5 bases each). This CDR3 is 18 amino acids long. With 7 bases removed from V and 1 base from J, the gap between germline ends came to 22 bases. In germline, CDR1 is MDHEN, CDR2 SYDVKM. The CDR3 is CASNVLGTGTMNTGELFF. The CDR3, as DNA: TGTGCCAGCAACGTTTTGGGGACCGGGACGATGAACACCGGGGAGCTGTTTTTT.

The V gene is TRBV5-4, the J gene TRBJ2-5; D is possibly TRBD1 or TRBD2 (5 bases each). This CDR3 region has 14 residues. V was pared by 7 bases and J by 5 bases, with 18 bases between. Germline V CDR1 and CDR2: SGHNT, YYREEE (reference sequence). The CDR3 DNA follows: TGTGCCAGCCACGGTAGTGGGGGACGGGAGACCCAGTACTTC. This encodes CASHGSGGRETQYF.